This entry describes one T cell receptor beta chain. Antigen unknown. CDR1 and CDR2 from the germline V gene are SEHNR and FQNEAQ (reference sequence). Trimming removed 1 base at V and 0 bases at J, with 6 bases between. The CDR3 totals 14 residues. This record comes from a study of T cell responses to AZD1222 COVID-19 vaccine. The study's findings and limits: Females outnumbered males among donors, who were mostly white British; clonal diversity was possibly underestimated. Dominant CD4 TCR responses targeted spike regions 160-218 and 743-854.

This table comes from immunoSEQ multiplex PCR, and its TCRdb copy is limited to in-frame clones, with some not included. Altogether roughly 80,000 clones are present, under 95% being singletons, with the ten largest covering approximately 5.5%. Sequenced here: peripheral blood, sampled on day 0 of AZD1222 vaccination. The J gene is TRBJ1-1, the V gene TRBV7-9; no clear D. This TCR came from an adult in good health. CDR3 nucleotide sequence: TGTGCCAGCAGCTTAGAGTCGATGAACACTGAAGCTTTCTTT. Its translation: CASSLESMNTEAFF.